This TCR beta chain was observed in a study of OX40 agonist ivuxolimab in advanced cancers. Study details: Three patients, one with hepatocellular carcinoma and two with cutaneous melanoma, responded partially.

Blood samples were obtained at baseline, cycle 4 day 1, and cycle 7 day 1. On this clone: Its cognate antigen is unknown.

Study outcomes and limitations: Clonal expansion was seen in CD4+ and CD8+ blood T cells by week 6 at 0.1 to 3.0 mg/kg.

The V gene end was trimmed by 4 bases and the J gene end by 8 bases; junction bases not matched to a gene: 7. Germline loops: CDR1 MNHNS, CDR2 SASEGT. The CDR3 consists of 14 residues. This table comes from immunoSEQ multiplex PCR, and its TCRdb copy is limited to in-frame clones, with some not included. The sample includes some 41,000 clones, about 86% of them seen just once. This material consisted of CD4+ or CD8+ T cells sorted from blood, taken in a trial of the OX40 agonist ivuxolimab. This clonotype was sampled from an adult with an advanced solid tumor such as melanoma, head and neck, liver or kidney cancer. The V gene is TRBV6-1, the J gene TRBJ1-4; 7 bases fit TRBD1. CDR3 DNA: TGTGCCAGCAGTGTGACAGGGATAGGAGAAAAACTGTTTTTT. Translation: CASSVTGIGEKLFF.